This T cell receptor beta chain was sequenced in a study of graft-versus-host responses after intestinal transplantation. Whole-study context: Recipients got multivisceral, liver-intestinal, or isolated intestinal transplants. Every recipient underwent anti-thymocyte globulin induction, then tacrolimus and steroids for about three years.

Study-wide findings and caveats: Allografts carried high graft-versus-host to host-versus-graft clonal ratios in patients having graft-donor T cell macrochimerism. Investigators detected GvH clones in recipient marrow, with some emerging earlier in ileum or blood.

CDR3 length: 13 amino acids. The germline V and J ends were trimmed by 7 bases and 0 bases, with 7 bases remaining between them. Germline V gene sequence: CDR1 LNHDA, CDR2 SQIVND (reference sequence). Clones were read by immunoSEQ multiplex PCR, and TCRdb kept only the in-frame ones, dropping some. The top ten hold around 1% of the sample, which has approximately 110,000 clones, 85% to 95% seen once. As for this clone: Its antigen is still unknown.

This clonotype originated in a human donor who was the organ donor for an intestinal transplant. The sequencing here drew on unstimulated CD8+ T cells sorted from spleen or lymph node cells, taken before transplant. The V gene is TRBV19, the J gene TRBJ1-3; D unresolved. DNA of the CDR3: TGTGCCAGTACTCGGGCCTCTGGAAACACCATATATTTT. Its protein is CASTRASGNTIYF.